This is a list of T cell receptor beta chains from one sample in a study of T cell changes during pregnancy in multiple sclerosis. Repertoires were generated with immunoSEQ multiplex PCR, while TCRdb's copy carries only in-frame clones and drops some. The repertoire holds about 92,000 clones, with approximately 92% as singletons. The source was peripheral blood, collected in the first trimester of pregnancy. Receptors originate from a female donor with multiple sclerosis, enrolled in a pregnancy study. CDR3s include the opening cysteine and the closing phenylalanine or tryptophan. The D gene is left open where the match is weak. Size is omitted from some rows. Given values are once, few, many or a class for expanded clones.

V	D	size	J	CDR3	DNA
TRBV5-6	TRBD1	NA	TRBJ1-5	CASSLGTGDQPQHF	TGTGCCAGCAGCTTGGGGACAGGTGATCAGCCCCAGCATTTT
TRBV9	TRBD2	once	TRBJ2-3	CASSVVGGGSTDTQYF	TGTGCCAGCAGCGTAGTGGGCGGGGGGAGCACAGATACGCAGTATTTT
TRBV7-6	TRBD2	NA	TRBJ2-5	CASSPRGGPYQETQYF	TGTGCCAGCAGTCCACGGGGGGGCCCGTACCAAGAGACCCAGTACTTC
TRBV6-5	NA	NA	TRBJ2-7	CASSWDTYEQYF	TGTGCCAGCAGTTGGGACACCTACGAGCAGTACTTC
TRBV4-2	NA	NA	TRBJ1-2	CASSQEPLDSNYGYTF	TGTGCCAGCAGCCAGGAACCATTAGACAGTAACTATGGCTACACCTTC
TRBV7-9	NA	NA	TRBJ1-2	CASSFSSYGYTF	TGTGCCAGCAGCTTCTCGAGCTATGGCTACACCTTC
TRBV7-8	NA	NA	TRBJ1-2	CASSLAAGYGYTF	TGTGCCAGCAGCTTAGCGGCGGGCTATGGCTACACCTTC
TRBV30	TRBD2	NA	TRBJ2-2	CAWSSKTGLAGWFGELFF	TGTGCCTGGAGCTCAAAAACGGGACTAGCGGGGTGGTTCGGGGAGCTGTTTTTT
TRBV7-7	TRBD1	NA	TRBJ1-3	CASSRQGAGNTIYF	TGTGCTAGCAGCCGACAGGGGGCGGGAAACACCATATATTTT
TRBV5-1	NA	NA	TRBJ2-3	CASSLGRVWTDTQYF	TGCGCCAGCAGCTTGGGGCGGGTTTGGACAGATACGCAGTATTTT
TRBV7-3	NA	NA	TRBJ1-2	CASSPTLQGGYTF	TGTGCCAGCAGCCCGACTTTGCAGGGGGGCTACACCTTC
TRBV15	NA	NA	TRBJ1-6	CATSRQGNSPLHF	TGTGCCACCAGCAGACAGGGGAATTCACCCCTCCACTTT
TRBV6-5	NA	NA	TRBJ2-6	CASSYHGAGANVLTF	TGTGCCAGCAGTTACCACGGGGCTGGGGCCAACGTCCTGACTTTC
TRBV9	TRBD2	NA	TRBJ2-7	CASSESRGALGEQYF	TGTGCCAGCAGCGAATCGCGGGGGGCCCTCGGCGAGCAGTACTTC
TRBV5-1	NA	NA	TRBJ2-3	CASSWEADTQYF	TGCGCCAGCAGCTGGGAGGCGGATACGCAGTATTTT
TRBV27	TRBD1	NA	TRBJ2-1	CASSLASGTGVEQFF	TGTGCCAGCAGTTTAGCGTCCGGGACAGGGGTAGAGCAGTTCTTC
TRBV7-9	NA	NA	TRBJ1-5	CASSSFNQPQHF	TGTGCCAGCAGCTCCTTCAATCAGCCCCAGCATTTT
TRBV9	NA	NA	TRBJ1-1	CASSVVNNLNTEAFF	TGTGCCAGCAGCGTAGTAAACAACCTGAACACTGAAGCTTTCTTT
TRBV19	TRBD1	NA	TRBJ1-1	CASIRQGYGGVNTEAFF	TGTGCCAGTATTCGACAGGGTTACGGAGGGGTGAACACTGAAGCTTTCTTT
TRBV6-1	TRBD1	NA	TRBJ1-1	CASREQGSIAFF	TGTGCCAGCAGGGAACAGGGGAGTATAGCTTTCTTT
TRBV6-1	NA	NA	TRBJ1-1	CASKKGGRTEAFF	TGTGCCAGCAAGAAGGGAGGGAGAACTGAAGCTTTCTTT
TRBV7-6	NA	NA	TRBJ2-3	CASSLVPRDGADTQYF	TGTGCCAGCAGCTTAGTCCCCAGGGATGGGGCAGATACGCAGTATTTT
TRBV21-1	NA	NA	TRBJ2-7	CASLKKEPRDRGHEQYF	TGTGCCAGTCTTAAAAAGGAACCCCGCGACAGGGGTCACGAGCAGTACTTC
TRBV7-8	NA	once	TRBJ1-1	CASSLAGFNTEAFF	TGTGCCAGCAGCTTAGCCGGGTTTAACACTGAAGCTTTCTTT
TRBV5-1	NA	NA	TRBJ2-2	CASSPGAGLNTGELFF	TGCGCCAGCAGCCCCGGCGCAGGGCTGAACACCGGGGAGCTGTTTTTT
TRBV9	TRBD2	NA	TRBJ2-2	CASSVGLAVSIGELFF	TGTGCCAGCAGCGTAGGACTAGCGGTATCGATCGGGGAGCTGTTTTTT